The clone carrying this T cell receptor (beta chain) was detected ten times or more. Its target is unknown. These data originate in a study of response to subunit inactivated influenza vaccine. Study-wide results and caveats: Each seasonal flu vaccination may recruit only limited new T cells, authors suggested.

TCRdb re-called the RT-PCR reads with MiXCR, one entry per CDR3 protein. The table shows roughly 670,000 distinct CDR3 sequences, with 13% to 15% occurring only once. Germline V lookup: CDR1 KGHSH, CDR2 LQKENI. Trimming removed 6 bases at V and 4 bases at J, with 17 bases between. The CDR3 runs to 15 residues. The V call is TRBV18, the J call TRBJ2-3, with a weak D call TRBD2 (5 bases). This TCR was sampled from a man aged 45-65 years who received an inactivated influenza vaccine. The specimen was PBMCs from blood, collected about 14 days before vaccination. This CDR3 reads CASSLTAGTADTQYF. The DNA for the CDR3 is TGTGCCAGCTCCCTCACCGCGGGTACGGCAGATACGCAGTATTTT.